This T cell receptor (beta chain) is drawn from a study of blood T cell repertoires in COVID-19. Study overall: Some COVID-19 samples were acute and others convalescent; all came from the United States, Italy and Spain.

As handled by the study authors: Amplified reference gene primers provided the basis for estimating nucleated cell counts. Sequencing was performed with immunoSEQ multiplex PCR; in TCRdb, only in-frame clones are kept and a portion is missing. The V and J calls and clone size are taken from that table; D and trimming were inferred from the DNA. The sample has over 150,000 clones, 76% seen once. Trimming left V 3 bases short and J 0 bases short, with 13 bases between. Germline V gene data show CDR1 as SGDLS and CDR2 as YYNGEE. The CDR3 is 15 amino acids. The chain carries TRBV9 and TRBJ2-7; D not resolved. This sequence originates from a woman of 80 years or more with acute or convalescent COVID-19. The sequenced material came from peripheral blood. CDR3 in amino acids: CASSGGKLSSYEQYF. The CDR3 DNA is TGTGCCAGCAGCGGAGGAAAACTGAGCTCCTACGAGCAGTACTTC.